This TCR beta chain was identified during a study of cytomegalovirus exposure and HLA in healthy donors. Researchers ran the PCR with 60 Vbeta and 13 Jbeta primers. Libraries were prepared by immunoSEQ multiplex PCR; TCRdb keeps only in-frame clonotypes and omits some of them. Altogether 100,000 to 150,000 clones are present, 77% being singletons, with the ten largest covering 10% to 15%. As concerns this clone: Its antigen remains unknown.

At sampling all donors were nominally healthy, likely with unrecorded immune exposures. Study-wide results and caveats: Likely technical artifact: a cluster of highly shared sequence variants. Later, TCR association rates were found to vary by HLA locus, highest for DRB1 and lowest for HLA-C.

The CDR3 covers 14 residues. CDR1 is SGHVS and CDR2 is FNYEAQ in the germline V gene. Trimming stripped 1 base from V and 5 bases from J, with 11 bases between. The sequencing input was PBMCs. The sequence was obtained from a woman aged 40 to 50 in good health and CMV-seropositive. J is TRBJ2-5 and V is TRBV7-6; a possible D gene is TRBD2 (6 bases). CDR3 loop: CASSLGGVGETQYF. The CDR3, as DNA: TGTGCCAGCAGCTTAGGCGGGGTAGGGGAGACCCAGTACTTC.